What follows are 4 T cell receptor beta chains derived from one specimen sequenced in a study of regulatory T cells in long-lasting Graves disease. Documented time point: newly diagnosed GD, antithyroid drugs for less than 3 months. The TCR library was made from RNA that had been extracted from PBMCs in TRIzol. Arm-PCR with iRepertoire HTBI primers amplified the CDR3 regions for these TCR beta libraries. MiXCR, applied by TCRdb to the multiplex PCR reads, yields one record per CDR3 protein. The profile covers around 500,000 distinct CDR3 sequences, with 13% appearing a single time and about 9.1% taken by the ten largest. This sample was also put to use in a study of T cells in Graves' hyperthyroidism and ophthalmopathy.

The sequencing here drew on peripheral blood mononuclear cells (PBMCs), taken at new diagnosis, from a patient treated with antithyroid drugs. Receptor source: a man younger than 40 with Graves disease.

This clonotype has only a few counts. A much larger clone differs by one base, so this may be a read error. The genes are TRBV11-2 and TRBJ2-1; 8 positions match TRBD2. From germline, CDR1 is SGHAT and CDR2 FQNNGV. After removal of 1 base from V and 8 bases from J, the junction contained 10 bases not matched to a gene. This CDR3 is 16 amino acids long. This CDR3 reads CASSLASAGGPYEQFF. The CDR3 DNA sequence: TGTGCCAGCAGCTTAGCCTCGGCGGGAGGCCCCTATGAGCAGTTCTTC.

This clonotype was detected ten times or more. The V call is TRBV7-9, the J call TRBJ2-5, with a possible D match to TRBD1 (6 bases). The CDR3 sequence is 15 residues long. Germline loops: CDR1 SEHNR, CDR2 FQNEAQ (reference sequence). V was pared by 8 bases and J by 7 bases, with 23 bases between. The CDR3 DNA reads TGTGCCAGCGCCTACCAGGGTGGCCGAGGGGGGACCCAGTACTTC. Protein product: CASAYQGGRGGTQYF.

The table lists this clonotype with a few counts. The chain couples TRBV27 to TRBJ1-2, with 10 bases lining up with TRBD1. The ends lost 3 bases at V and 4 bases at J; junction bases unmatched: 2. The CDR3 totals 14 residues. CDR1 is MNHEY, CDR2 SMNVEV, per germline (reference sequence). Here the CDR3 reads CASSFRTGGYGYTF. The CDR3 nucleotides are TGTGCCAGCAGTTTCAGGACAGGGGGCTATGGCTACACCTTC.

This clonotype has just a few counts. The gene calls are TRBV9 and TRBJ2-2, with D perhaps given as TRBD1 or TRBD2 (5 bases each). The CDR3 has 14 residues. Germline V gene sequence: CDR1 SGDLS, CDR2 YYNGEE. V was shortened by 2 bases and J by 5 bases, with 10 bases between the two germline ends. Written as DNA, the CDR3 is TGTGCCAGCAGCGTTGGGACCCCGACCGGGGAGCTGTTTTTT. Its translation: CASSVGTPTGELFF.